The present T cell receptor beta chain was sequenced within a study of blood T cells in healthy people across ages. For the study at large: Every two T cells gave about one barcoded beta molecule via template switching. Points from the study as a whole: Roughly linear declines in TCR beta diversity per million T cells occurred with age.

Extraction of total RNA produced a minimum of 5 micrograms from each sample. Using a J-beta primer mix together with a sample-barcoded 5' primer, a second PCR was run for roughly 6 to 11 cycles. Each cDNA molecule, via a template-switch adaptor with 12 random nucleotides, was tagged. A single record per CDR3 protein comes from TCRdb applying MiXCR to the 5' RACE reads. The data hold 870,000 or so distinct CDR3 sequences, with about 28% observed a single time. Germline V gene data show CDR1 as SNHLY and CDR2 as FYNNEI. The V gene lost 6 bases and the J gene lost 7 bases, with 15 bases spanning the gap. This CDR3 has 14 amino acids. A word on this clonotype: The antigen is unknown.

This chain connects TRBV2 to TRBJ2-2; the D gene is possibly TRBD2 (7 bases). Specimen: blood. This TCR derives from a woman aged 80 or over in good health. The CDR3, as DNA: TGTGCCAGCAGATGGGGGGGCCGGAACGGGGAGCTGTTTTTT. It yields the protein CASRWGGRNGELFF.